This passage covers 26 T cell receptor beta chains from one sample sequenced in a study of T cell responses to AZD1222 COVID-19 vaccine. The table came from immunoSEQ multiplex PCR; TCRdb's copy has only in-frame clones and leaves some out. The table includes about 120,000 clones, about 89% detected once. Sample: peripheral blood, taken on day 0 of AZD1222 vaccination. These TCRs come from an adult in good health.

To note about this clone: The same CDR3 can be traced to other DNA sequences in this sample. The chain has TRBV5-1 and TRBJ1-1; D is perhaps TRBD1 (5 bases). The CDR3 totals 13 residues. V was pared by 1 base and J by 1 base, with 5 bases between. Germline CDR1 reads SGHRS; CDR2 reads YFSETQ. The CDR3 nucleotides are TGCGCCAGCAGCTTGCAGGGGAACACTGAAGCTTTCTTT. It codes for CASSLQGNTEAFF.

V gene TRBV9 combines with J gene TRBJ2-7, with TRBD2 identical over 10 bases. The J segment lost 6 bases and the V segment lost 0 bases, leaving 9 bases of the junction unmatched. Germline CDR1 reads SGDLS; CDR2 reads YYNGEE. The CDR3 has 16 residues. CDR3 in amino acids: CASSVAASGGFGEQYF. CDR3 in DNA: TGTGCCAGCAGCGTAGCGGCTAGCGGGGGATTTGGCGAGCAGTACTTC.

CDR3 loop: CASSLASIGGQFF. The CDR3 region has the DNA TGTGCCAGCAGCTTGGCGTCGATCGGAGGGCAGTTCTTC. The chain couples TRBV5-4 to TRBJ2-1; D may be TRBD2 (5 bases). CDR1 and CDR2 from the germline V gene are SGHNT and YYREEE (reference sequence). V lost 0 bases, J lost 12 bases, and 13 bases lay in between. The CDR3 runs 13 residues.

Comments on this clone: This sample also contains other DNA sequences that code for the same CDR3. The V call is TRBV12-3 or TRBV12-4, the J call TRBJ1-5; D perhaps matches TRBD1 (5 bases). Trimming took 6 bases from V and 7 from J, leaving 10 bases between them. The CDR3 length is 12 residues. This CDR3 reads CASSLGGQPQHF. The CDR3 coding sequence is TGTGCCAGCAGCTTGGGGGGGCAGCCCCAGCATTTT.

This clone was seen only a few times. In DNA, the CDR3 is TGTGCCAGCAGACCCCGCCGACAGGGTTCCTACGAGCAGTACTTC. This codes for CASRPRRQGSYEQYF. J is TRBJ2-7 and V is TRBV6-5; 7 bases line up with TRBD1. This CDR3 spans 15 amino acids. Germline V gene sequence: CDR1 MNHEY, CDR2 SVGAGI. With V trimmed by 6 bases and J by 1 base, 9 bases remained unmatched.

The chain combines TRBV5-1 with TRBJ1-1; D may be TRBD1 (5 bases). Germline values: CDR1 SGHRS, CDR2 YFSETQ. The CDR3 contains 15 residues. V was shortened by 2 bases and J by 2 bases, with 13 bases between the two germline ends. The CDR3 bases are TGCGCCAGCAGCTTCAAAACAGGCCTCAACACTGAAGCTTTCTTT. It encodes CASSFKTGLNTEAFF.

The chain is built from TRBV19 and TRBJ1-6, with D hard to call. Germline V lookup: CDR1 LNHDA, CDR2 SQIVND (reference sequence). The CDR3 consists of 15 residues. Trimming shortened V by 3 bases and J by 6 bases, and 12 bases separated the two germline ends. CDR3 bases: TGTGCCAGTAGTATCAGACCTGGAGGTAATTCACCCCTCCACTTT. Residues: CASSIRPGGNSPLHF.

This chain connects TRBV2 to TRBJ1-2; D is undetermined. CDR1 is SNHLY, CDR2 FYNNEI, per germline. This CDR3 has 13 amino acids. V shed 8 bases and J shed 5 bases, with 15 bases lying between them. The CDR3 spells CASRDMLIYGYTF. In DNA, the CDR3 is TGTGCCAGCCGAGACATGCTGATTTATGGCTACACCTTC.

The J gene is TRBJ1-5, the V gene TRBV7-9; D is unresolved. This CDR3 has 14 amino acids. The V end lost 6 bases, the J end lost 7 bases, and 16 bases lay between the germline ends. Germline-derived CDR1 and CDR2 are SEHNR and FQNEAQ (reference sequence). The CDR3, as DNA: TGTGCCAGCAGTCTAGGAGGGTTCGGACAGCCCCAGCATTTT. Protein: CASSLGGFGQPQHF. The entire variable domain, with the rest obtained from reference TRBV7-9 and TRBJ1-5, is as follows: DTGVSQNPRHKITKRGQNVTFRCDPISEHNRLYWYRQTLGQGPEFLTYFQNEAQLEKSRLLSDRFSAERPKGSFSTLEIQRTEQGDSAMYLCASSLGGFGQPQHFGDGTRLSIL.

The chain carries TRBV28 and TRBJ2-3; no firm D call. V was trimmed by 3 bases and J by 6 bases, leaving 7 bases between them. The CDR3 extends over 12 amino acids. Germline CDR1 reads MDHEN; CDR2 reads SYDVKM. The CDR3 DNA reads as TGTGCCAGCAGTTTGCCTCGGGATACGCAGTATTTT. Translation: CASSLPRDTQYF.

In its sample, this clone was seen a few times. The chain uses TRBV5-6 and TRBJ1-4; 8 positions match TRBD1. The length of the CDR3 is 14 residues. Germline assignment: CDR1 SGHDT and CDR2 YYEEEE. The V segment lost 2 bases and the J segment 7 bases; nucleotides outside the gene matches: 4. In DNA form, the CDR3 reads TGTGCCAGCAGCTTAACAGGGGGGGCTGAAAAACTGTTTTTT. It is translated as CASSLTGGAEKLFF. Variable domain in full (rest from reference TRBV5-6 and TRBJ1-4): DAGVTQSPTHLIKTRGQQVTLRCSPKSGHDTVSWYQQALGQGPQFIFQYYEEEERQRGNFPDRFSGHQFPNYSSELNVNALLLGDSALYLCASSLTGGAEKLFFGSGTQLSVL.

The chain carries TRBV15 and TRBJ1-4; no reliable D call. Trimming shortened V by 0 bases and J by 10 bases, and 15 bases separated the two germline ends. Germline-derived CDR1 and CDR2 are LNHNV and YYDKDF (reference sequence). The CDR3 contains 15 residues. CDR3 in DNA: TGTGCCACCAGCAGAGATCGGACCGATAACAGAAAACTGTTTTTT. Its protein product is CATSRDRTDNRKLFF.

This sequence joins TRBV27 and TRBJ1-5; TRBD1 agrees at 7 bases. Germline loops: CDR1 MNHEY, CDR2 SMNVEV (reference sequence). This CDR3 spans 14 amino acids. V was clipped by 5 bases and J by 6 bases; unmatched bases: 7. The CDR3 DNA reads as TGTGCCAGCAGTACCTCGACAGGGCGTCAGCCCCAGCATTTT. Translating it yields CASSTSTGRQPQHF.

The chain combines TRBV12-5 with TRBJ1-5; D unresolved. CDR1 is LGHNT, CDR2 FRNRAP, per germline. The V and J ends lost 6 bases and 9 bases respectively, with 9 bases between them. The length of the CDR3 is 11 residues. CDR3 nucleotides: TGTGCTAGTGGCCCCCTATTGCCCCAGCATTTT. Its protein is CASGPLLPQHF.

With respect to this clone: The junction departs from germline at one end; a sequencing error may be responsible. The gene calls are TRBV7-7 and TRBJ2-2, with D unclear. Germline V gene lookup returns CDR1 SSHAT and CDR2 FNYEAQ (reference sequence). This CDR3 has 15 amino acids. CDR3 in amino acids: CASSLLPFDTGELFF. The CDR3 DNA is TGTGCTAGCAGCTTACTTCCCTTTGACACCGGGGAGCTGTTTTTT.

The V and J genes are TRBV28 and TRBJ2-5, with 10 positions matching TRBD2. CDR1 is MDHEN and CDR2 is SYDVKM in the germline V gene. The V segment lost 6 bases and the J segment 2 bases; nucleotides outside the gene matches: 12. This CDR3 is built from 17 residues. The DNA of the CDR3 is TGTGCCAGCAGCCACGTGCTGTTTAGCGGGGGGCAAGAGACCCAGTACTTC. It encodes CASSHVLFSGGQETQYF.

The rearrangement joins TRBV6-1 to TRBJ2-5; the D gene is possibly TRBD1 (6 bases). There are 17 residues in the CDR3. Trimming stripped 2 bases from V and 1 base from J, with 17 bases between. From germline, CDR1 is MNHNS and CDR2 SASEGT. The CDR3 protein is CASSERRGRGLQETQYF. CDR3 DNA sequence: TGTGCCAGCAGTGAAAGAAGGGGCAGGGGTCTCCAAGAGACCCAGTACTTC.

This clone was picked up one time. This sequence joins TRBV5-8 and TRBJ1-6; D is unclear. V lost 1 base and J lost 10, with 6 bases in between. Germline V gene lookup returns CDR1 SGHTS and CDR2 YDEGEE. The CDR3 consists of 12 residues. CDR3 DNA: TGTGCCAGCAGCTTGTTCGGATCACCCCTCCACTTT. This encodes CASSLFGSPLHF.

This chain links TRBV20-1 with TRBJ1-2; tentative D call: TRBD1 (6 bases). CDR3 length equals 13 residues. V was cut by 5 bases and J by 3 bases, with 13 bases left in between. From germline, CDR1 is DFQATT and CDR2 SNEGSKA (reference sequence). CDR3 amino acids: CSARGQSDYGYTF. The DNA for the CDR3 is TGCAGTGCTCGTGGACAGTCAGACTATGGCTACACCTTC.

J is TRBJ1-1 and V is TRBV6-5, with D unresolved. The CDR3 extends over 12 amino acids. The V end lost 8 bases, the J end lost 8 bases, and 15 bases lay between the germline ends. CDR1 is MNHEY and CDR2 is SVGAGI in the germline V gene. The CDR3 here is CASGLIQREAFF. The CDR3 DNA sequence: TGTGCCAGCGGGCTAATACAGAGGGAAGCTTTCTTT.

The chain carries TRBV7-9 and TRBJ2-1, with a weak D call TRBD2 (6 bases). Looked up from germline, CDR1 is SEHNR and CDR2 is FQNEAQ (reference sequence). There are 8 residues in the CDR3. V was trimmed by 10 bases and J by 15 bases, leaving 10 bases between them. The CDR3 region is CAIGGGFF. CDR3 sequence (DNA): TGTGCCATCGGGGGTGGGTTCTTC. Full variable domain (rest looked up from reference TRBV7-9 and TRBJ2-1): DTGVSQNPRHKITKRGQNVTFRCDPISEHNRLYWYRQTLGQGPEFLTYFQNEAQLEKSRLLSDRFSAERPKGSFSTLEIQRTEQGDSAMYLCAIGGGFFGPGTRLTVL.

V usage is TRBV3-1 (or the pseudogene TRBV3-2) and J usage is TRBJ1-6, with 8 bases identical to TRBD1. CDR3 length: 15 residues. Germline CDR1 and CDR2: LGHDT and YNNKEL (reference sequence). Trimming at V came to 6 bases and at J to 5 bases, leaving 6 bases not matched to a gene. The DNA for the CDR3 is TGTGCCAGCAGTAAAACAGGGGGGGATAATTCACCCCTCCACTTT. This translates into CASSKTGGDNSPLHF.

The chain joins TRBV19 to TRBJ1-6; D perhaps matches TRBD1 (5 bases). The CDR3 covers 16 residues. Trimming cost V 3 bases and J 10 bases, with 19 bases left between them. CDR1 LNHDA and CDR2 SQIVND come from the germline V gene (reference sequence). CDR3 sequence reads: CASSITRVTGDSPLHF. DNA of the CDR3: TGTGCCAGTAGTATTACCAGGGTAACGGGGGACTCACCCCTCCACTTT. Together with reference TRBV19 and TRBJ1-6, the CDR3 gives the full variable domain: DGGITQSPKYLFRKEGQNVTLSCEQNLNHDAMYWYRQDPGQGLRLIYYSQIVNDFQKGDIAEGYSVSREKKESFPLTVTSAQKNPTAFYLCASSITRVTGDSPLHFGNGTRLTVT.

The chain combines TRBV7-9 with TRBJ1-1; no definite D call. The CDR3 extends over 14 amino acids. V lost 1 base and J 2 bases, leaving 8 bases between the germline ends. CDR1 and CDR2 (germline): SEHNR, FQNEAQ (reference sequence). The CDR3: CASSLDASNTEAFF. The CDR3, as DNA: TGTGCCAGCAGCTTAGATGCCAGCAACACTGAAGCTTTCTTT.

This clone was seen a handful of times. The chain joins TRBV24-1 to TRBJ2-7, with 9 bases lining up with TRBD1. The CDR3 length is 15 residues. CDR1 is KGHDR and CDR2 is SFDVKD in the germline V gene. The V gene end was trimmed by 5 bases and the J gene end by 3 bases; junction bases not matched to a gene: 7. The CDR3 nucleotides read TGTGCCACCAGTGTTAACCGGGACAGGGTCTACGAGCAGTACTTC. It codes for CATSVNRDRVYEQYF.

This clone was counted a few times. This sequence joins TRBV7-9 and TRBJ2-3, with a possible D match to TRBD2 (5 bases). The CDR3 is made up of 12 amino acids. Germline CDR1 SEHNR, CDR2 FQNEAQ (reference sequence). The V gene lost 8 bases and the J gene lost 3 bases, with 9 bases spanning the gap. The CDR3 DNA follows: TGTGCCAGCGAGGGTATAACAGATACGCAGTATTTT. It codes for CASEGITDTQYF.